This paragraph reports one T cell receptor beta chain. No antigen is known for it. CDR3 length: 15 amino acids. V shed 4 bases and J 7 bases; nucleotides not matched to a gene: 6. Germline CDR1 is KGHDR and CDR2 is SFDVKD. This specimen belongs to a study of T-cell memory formation after mild COVID-19. The study, taken as a whole, reports: Second-wave clones with a day 37 peak had unconfirmed SARS-CoV-2 specificity. Prior to infection, memory already included some responding clones, suggesting cross-reactive memory joined. Contracting CD4+ clones were located mainly in CM and EM, and CD8+ clones in EMRA.

After 5'RACE with constant-segment primers, TCR alpha and TCR beta cDNA libraries carrying sample barcodes and UMIs were obtained. TCRdb re-analysed the 5' RACE reads in MiXCR, keeping a single row per CDR3 protein. The sample records roughly 600,000 distinct CDR3 sequences, more than 15% being singletons. The chain employs TRBV24-1 and TRBJ1-2, with 12 nucleotides matching TRBD1. Sequencing used PBMCs or a T cell subset sorted from them (not recorded which). The clonotype was recovered from an adult woman who had mild COVID-19 (a few samples of this study predate the infection). Cell type and time point are not known. The CDR3 loop reads CATSDPGQGAFGYTF. Here the CDR3 DNA reads TGTGCCACCAGTGACCCGGGACAGGGGGCATTTGGCTACACCTTC.